This T cell receptor beta chain was sequenced during a study of cytomegalovirus exposure and HLA in healthy donors. For the study at large: Earlier results showed almost 120 million unique TCR beta sequences derived from approximately 170 million T cells. Broader study findings: Most likely, a cluster of highly shared sequence variants arose as a sequencing artifact.

CDR1 is MDHEN, CDR2 SYDVKM, per germline. The germline V and J ends were trimmed by 2 bases and 0 bases, with 7 bases remaining between them. CDR3 length: 14 amino acids. The primer mix had 60 Vbeta and 13 Jbeta primers. The protocol was immunoSEQ multiplex PCR, while the TCRdb copy is restricted to in-frame clones and leaves out a portion. The sample holds tens of thousands of clones, 10% seen once. Healthy bone marrow donors supplied every sample. With regard to this clone: Its cognate antigen is unknown.

The specimen sequenced was PBMCs. This TCR was recovered from a man aged 55 to 69 in good health and CMV-seropositive. The chain couples TRBV28 to TRBJ1-1, with D tentatively TRBD1 (5 bases). CDR3 DNA: TGTGCCAGCAGTTTAATAGGGGTGAACACTGAAGCTTTCTTT. This encodes CASSLIGVNTEAFF.